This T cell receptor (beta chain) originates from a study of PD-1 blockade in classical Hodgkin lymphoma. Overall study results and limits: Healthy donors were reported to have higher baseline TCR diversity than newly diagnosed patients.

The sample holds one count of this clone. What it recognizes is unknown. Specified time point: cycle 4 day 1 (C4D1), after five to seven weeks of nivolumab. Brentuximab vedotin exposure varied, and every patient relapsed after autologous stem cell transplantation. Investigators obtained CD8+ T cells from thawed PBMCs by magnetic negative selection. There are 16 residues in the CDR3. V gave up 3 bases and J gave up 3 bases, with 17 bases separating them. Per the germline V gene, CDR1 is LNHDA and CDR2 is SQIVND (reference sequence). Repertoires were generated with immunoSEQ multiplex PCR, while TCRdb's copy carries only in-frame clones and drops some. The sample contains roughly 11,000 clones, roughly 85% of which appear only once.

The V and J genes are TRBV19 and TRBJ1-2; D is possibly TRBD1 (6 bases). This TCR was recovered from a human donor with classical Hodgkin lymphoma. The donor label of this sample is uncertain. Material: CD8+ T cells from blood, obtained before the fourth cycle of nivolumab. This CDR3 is CASSIIYGGLDYGYTF. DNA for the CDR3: TGTGCCAGTAGTATTATATACGGGGGGCTCGACTATGGCTACACCTTC.